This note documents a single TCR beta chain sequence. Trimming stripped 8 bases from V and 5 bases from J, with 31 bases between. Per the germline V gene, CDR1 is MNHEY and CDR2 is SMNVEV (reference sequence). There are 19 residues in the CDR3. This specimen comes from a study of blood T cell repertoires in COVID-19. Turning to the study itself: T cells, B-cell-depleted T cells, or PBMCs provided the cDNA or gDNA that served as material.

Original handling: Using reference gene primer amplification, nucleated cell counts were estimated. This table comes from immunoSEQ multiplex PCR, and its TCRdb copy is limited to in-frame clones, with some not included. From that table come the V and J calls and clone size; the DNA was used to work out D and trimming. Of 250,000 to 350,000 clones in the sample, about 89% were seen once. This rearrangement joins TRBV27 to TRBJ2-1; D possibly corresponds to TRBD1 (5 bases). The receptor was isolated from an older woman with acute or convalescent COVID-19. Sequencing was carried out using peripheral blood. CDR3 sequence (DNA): TGTGCCAGCTCCCTTCAGCAGTTTAATGCAGGGATCGGTGACAATGAGCAGTTCTTC. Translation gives CASSLQQFNAGIGDNEQFF.